A single sample is the source of the 30 T cell receptor beta chains below, sequenced in a study of blood T cell repertoires in COVID-19. The assay was immunoSEQ multiplex PCR, and TCRdb's table has in-frame clones only and misses some. This sample has over 250,000 clones, with about 83% found just once. Sample: peripheral blood. These receptors all come from a woman between 45 and 60 years old who had recovered from COVID-19.

The chain employs TRBV28 and TRBJ2-1; weak D call: TRBD2 (7 bases). Germline lookup yields CDR1 MDHEN and CDR2 SYDVKM. V lost 6 bases and J lost 9, with 21 bases in between. CDR3 size: 15 residues. The CDR3, as DNA: TGTGCCAGCAGCCTGCAGGGGAATAAGCGGGGTGAGCAGTTCTTC. It codes for CASSLQGNKRGEQFF.

This clone appeared a few times. The same CDR3 is also encoded by other DNA sequences in this sample. The V gene is TRBV12-3 or TRBV12-4, the J gene TRBJ2-7, with D uncertain. Deletions cut 5 bases from V and 3 bases from J, with 5 bases between. CDR3 length: 11 residues. CDR3 loop: CASSPSYEQYF. The CDR3 DNA follows: TGTGCCAGCAGTCCCAGCTACGAGCAGTACTTC.

This chain links TRBV5-1 with TRBJ1-2; the D gene is possibly TRBD1 (5 bases). The CDR3 is 14 residues long. The V gene's germline CDR1 is SGHRS and CDR2 YFSETQ. The germline V and J ends were trimmed by 0 bases and 0 bases, with 6 bases remaining between them. The CDR3 is CASSLETANYGYTF. The CDR3 region has the DNA TGCGCCAGCAGCTTGGAGACAGCTAACTATGGCTACACCTTC.

The rearrangement uses TRBV5-6 and TRBJ2-2; 7 nucleotides align to TRBD1. Germline CDR1 SGHDT, CDR2 YYEEEE. The CDR3 contains 14 residues. The J segment lost 6 bases and the V segment lost 2 bases, leaving 4 bases of the junction unmatched. The CDR3 protein is CASSFRGRAGELFF. CDR3 coding DNA: TGTGCCAGCAGCTTTAGGGGGCGGGCCGGGGAGCTGTTTTTT.

This chain links TRBV29-1 with TRBJ1-5; TRBD1 matches 7 bases. CDR3 length: 14 residues. CDR1 SQVTM and CDR2 ANQGSEA come from the germline V gene. Trimming at V came to 6 bases and at J to 2 bases, leaving 7 bases not matched to a gene. In DNA form, the CDR3 reads TGCAGCGTCCTGACAGGGACGGGCAATCAGCCCCAGCATTTT. This sequence encodes CSVLTGTGNQPQHF.

The V and J genes are TRBV11-2 and TRBJ2-7; 8 positions match TRBD2. The V and J ends lost 5 bases and 3 bases, in that order; junction bases with no gene match: 12. This CDR3 has 16 amino acids. CDR1 SGHAT and CDR2 FQNNGV come from the germline V gene. CDR3: CASSPRPSGGRYEQYF. CDR3 sequence (DNA): TGTGCCAGCAGCCCGAGACCAAGCGGGGGACGCTACGAGCAGTACTTC.

V and J are TRBV18 and TRBJ2-7, with 7 bases lining up with TRBD1. The CDR3 has 13 residues. J was trimmed by 3 bases and V by 5 bases; bases with no gene match: 4. Germline CDR1 is KGHSH and CDR2 is LQKENI. Here the CDR3 reads CASSSGQSYEQYF. The CDR3 region has the DNA TGTGCCAGCTCATCGGGACAGAGCTACGAGCAGTACTTC.

The rearrangement uses TRBV27 and TRBJ1-1; the D is unclear. Germline CDR1 MNHEY, CDR2 SMNVEV (reference sequence). V lost 9 bases and J lost 0, with 20 bases in between. There are 16 residues in the CDR3. DNA for the CDR3: TGTGCCAGTTGGGCCCGGCCAACCGGCTTGAACACTGAAGCTTTCTTT. Its protein product is CASWARPTGLNTEAFF.

There are a few counts of this clone. CDR3 sequence (DNA): TGTGCCAGCAGCTCCCTACAGGGTCCCACTGAAGCTTTCTTT. It encodes CASSSLQGPTEAFF. The gene calls are TRBV7-9 and TRBJ1-1; possibly TRBD1 for D (6 bases). The CDR3 is made up of 14 amino acids. V lost 4 bases and J lost 4, with 13 bases in between. Germline values: CDR1 SEHNR, CDR2 FQNEAQ (reference sequence).

Many counts were recorded for this clone. The chain is built from TRBV4-3 and TRBJ1-5; D perhaps matches TRBD1 (5 bases). The V gene lost 0 bases and the J gene lost 4 bases, with 10 bases spanning the gap. From germline, CDR1 is LGHNA and CDR2 YSLEER. The CDR3 sequence is 15 residues long. The chain's CDR3 is CASSQDSGINQPQHF. CDR3 nucleotides: TGCGCCAGCAGCCAAGATTCAGGGATAAATCAGCCCCAGCATTTT.

In its sample, this clone was seen a few times. This chain links TRBV7-9 with TRBJ1-2; 9 bases are a match to TRBD1. V dropped 3 bases and J dropped 7; count of bases not matched to a gene: 18. Germline V CDR1 and CDR2: SEHNR, FQNEAQ (reference sequence). This CDR3 contains 18 residues. This CDR3 reads CASSFTPGTGRGTGGYTF. The DNA for the CDR3 is TGTGCCAGCAGCTTCACCCCCGGGACAGGGAGGGGTACGGGTGGCTACACCTTC.

This chain joins TRBV30 and TRBJ1-5, with D tentatively TRBD1 (5 bases). The CDR3 runs 13 residues. Germline V lookup: CDR1 GTSNPN, CDR2 SVGIG (reference sequence). V dropped 2 bases and J dropped 9 bases, with 14 bases sitting between them. The CDR3 is CAWSSREFGPQHF. CDR3 sequence (DNA): TGTGCCTGGAGTAGCAGGGAATTTGGGCCCCAGCATTTT.

This chain links TRBV9 with TRBJ2-7; a possible D gene is TRBD1 (6 bases). V was pared by 4 bases and J by 6 bases, with 14 bases between. The CDR3 sequence is 13 residues long. Germline V gene lookup returns CDR1 SGDLS and CDR2 YYNGEE. CDR3 in amino acids: CASSSAGTPEQYF. DNA of the CDR3: TGTGCCAGCAGCTCGGCCGGGACACCCGAGCAGTACTTC. The full variable domain, in which reference TRBV9 and TRBJ2-7 provide the parts outside the CDR3, is DSGVTQTPKHLITATGQRVTLRCSPRSGDLSVYWYQQSLDQGLQFLIQYYNGEERAKGNILERFSAQQFPDLHSELNLSSLELGDSALYFCASSSAGTPEQYFGPGTRLTVT.

This clone appeared once. The chain is built from TRBV15 and TRBJ2-7; 12 bases line up with TRBD1. This CDR3 region has 16 residues. J was trimmed by 5 bases and V by 1 base; bases with no gene match: 6. Looked up from germline, CDR1 is LNHNV and CDR2 is YYDKDF (reference sequence). As DNA, the CDR3 is TGTGCCACCAGCAGAGCCGGGACAGGGGGCCGTAACGAGCAGTACTTC. It specifies CATSRAGTGGRNEQYF. The full variable domain, its missing parts supplied by reference TRBV15 and TRBJ2-7, is DAMVIQNPRYQVTQFGKPVTLSCSQTLNHNVMYWYQQKSSQAPKLLFHYYDKDFNNEADTPDNFQSRRPNTSFCFLDIRSPGLGDTAMYLCATSRAGTGGRNEQYFGPGTRLTVT.

This chain connects TRBV6-2 or TRBV6-3 to TRBJ1-4; 8 bases are shared with TRBD1. CDR3 length: 16 residues. V shed 5 bases and J 10 bases; nucleotides not matched to a gene: 15. CDR1 MNHEY and CDR2 SVGEGT come from the germline V gene. In nucleotides, the CDR3 is TGTGCCAGCAGTCCCGGAGGGACAGGTGGGATTGGAAAACTGTTTTTT. Its translation: CASSPGGTGGIGKLFF.

The chain couples TRBV30 to TRBJ1-2; no clear D gene. Trimming cost V 0 bases and J 14 bases, with 13 bases left between them. CDR1 GTSNPN and CDR2 SVGIG come from the germline V gene (reference sequence). CDR3 length: 11 amino acids. CDR3 DNA: TGTGCCTGGAGTGTAGGCCAGTCGGAGACCTTC. Protein: CAWSVGQSETF.

The chain joins TRBV28 to TRBJ1-5, with 9 nucleotides matching TRBD1. Germline V CDR1 and CDR2: MDHEN, SYDVKM. The CDR3 is 14 amino acids. Trimming cost V 6 bases and J 7 bases; bases outside gene matches: 7. CDR3 sequence: CASRLGQGGQPQHF. The CDR3 DNA reads TGTGCCAGCAGACTGGGACAGGGCGGACAGCCCCAGCATTTT.

The chain has TRBV7-3 and TRBJ1-1; a possible D gene is TRBD1 (5 bases). Between the trimmed V and J ends, which lost 5 bases and 2 bases, there was a span of 9 bases. Germline assignment: CDR1 SGHTA and CDR2 FQGTGA. The CDR3 spans 13 residues. For the CDR3, the DNA is TGTGCCAGCAGCCCCAGGGCTAACACTGAAGCTTTCTTT. This translates into CASSPRANTEAFF. Based on the CDR3 plus reference TRBV7-3 and TRBJ1-1, the full variable domain is GAGVSQTPSNKVTEKGKYVELRCDPISGHTALYWYRQSLGQGPEFLIYFQGTGAADDSGLPNDRFFAVRPEGSVSTLKIQRTERGDSAVYLCASSPRANTEAFFGQGTRLTVV.

The chain is built from TRBV29-1 and TRBJ1-1, with 9 bases fitting TRBD1. CDR1 is SQVTM and CDR2 is ANQGSEA in the germline V gene. The CDR3 runs to 13 residues. J was trimmed by 3 bases and V by 7 bases; bases with no gene match: 6. The CDR3 coding sequence is TGCAGCGCTAGACAGGGGGGAGACACTGAAGCTTTCTTT. Amino acids: CSARQGGDTEAFF.

The CDR3 reads CASSNSIRETF. CDR3 bases: TGTGCCAGCTCAAACAGCATCCGGGAGACCTTC. The gene calls are TRBV18 and TRBJ1-2; the D is unclear. V was pared by 5 bases and J by 14 bases, with 15 bases between. This CDR3 contains 11 residues. The V gene's germline CDR1 is KGHSH and CDR2 LQKENI.

This clone was observed a single time. The chain recombines TRBV5-1 with TRBJ1-1; D is unclear. Per germline, CDR1 SGHRS and CDR2 YFSETQ. V was clipped by 4 bases and J by 11 bases, with 24 bases between them. The CDR3 spans 15 residues. The CDR3, as DNA: TGCGCCAGCAGCCCTGACATAGGCAGGCCCGGTGGGGCTTTCTTT. It encodes CASSPDIGRPGGAFF.

The V call is TRBV28, the J call TRBJ2-7, with TRBD1 matching 12 bases. Germline CDR1 MDHEN, CDR2 SYDVKM. V trimming: 5 bases; J trimming: 1 base; junction bases outside the gene matches: 9. CDR3 length: 17 residues. The CDR3 reads CASSPLGTGGLSYEQYF. The CDR3 coding sequence is TGTGCCAGCAGTCCGCTGGGGACAGGGGGCTTGTCCTACGAGCAGTACTTC.

The chain carries TRBV7-8 and TRBJ2-1, with 13 bases that match TRBD2. Germline V gene data show CDR1 as SGHVS and CDR2 as FQNEAQ. This CDR3 is 16 amino acids long. V gave up 5 bases and J gave up 6 bases; unmatched junction bases: 7. The CDR3 reads CASSDLGLAGVNEQFF. CDR3 sequence (DNA): TGTGCCAGCAGCGATTTAGGACTAGCGGGGGTCAATGAGCAGTTCTTC.

The gene calls are TRBV29-1 and TRBJ2-7; 7 nucleotides agree with TRBD1. V shed 0 bases, J shed 3 bases, and the junction held 8 bases outside the gene matches. Germline V gives CDR1 SQVTM, CDR2 ANQGSEA. The CDR3 covers 15 residues. The CDR3 DNA reads as TGCAGCGTTGAAGATCCAACAGGGGCCCGCTACGAGCAGTACTTC. Its translation is CSVEDPTGARYEQYF.

The chain links TRBV2 to TRBJ1-1; D perhaps matches TRBD1 (6 bases). The CDR3 length is 14 residues. Germline lookup yields CDR1 SNHLY and CDR2 FYNNEI. V was pared by 7 bases and J by 1 base, with 13 bases between. The CDR3, as DNA: TGTGCCAGCATGGGCAGGGGTAAGAACACTGAAGCTTTCTTT. This gives the protein CASMGRGKNTEAFF.

The chain is built from TRBV27 and TRBJ2-5; 7 bases align to TRBD2. J lost 5 bases, V lost 5 bases, and 11 bases had no gene match. The germline CDR1 and CDR2 sequences are MNHEY and SMNVEV (reference sequence). The CDR3 is made up of 15 amino acids. CDR3 nucleotide sequence: TGTGCCAGCAGTCGCGACTTAGCGGGTGGGGAGACCCAGTACTTC. Translation gives CASSRDLAGGETQYF.

J is TRBJ2-5 and V is TRBV7-9; 7 nucleotides match TRBD2. J lost 2 bases, V lost 6 bases, and 12 bases had no gene match. Per the germline V gene, CDR1 is SEHNR and CDR2 is FQNEAQ (reference sequence). The CDR3 covers 16 residues. CDR3 amino acids: CASRRTVASGQETQYF. In DNA form, the CDR3 reads TGTGCCAGCAGACGCACTGTGGCTAGCGGACAAGAGACCCAGTACTTC.

The genes are TRBV21-1 and TRBJ2-4; TRBD2, the table's D call, was not compared with the DNA. TRBV21-1 is a listed pseudogene. CDR3 size: 16 residues. The CDR3 here is CASIRLAGVAKNIQYF. DNA of the CDR3: TGTGCCAGCATCAGACTAGCGGGAGTAGCCAAAAACATTCAGTACTTC.

This chain joins TRBV4-3 and TRBJ2-7, with TRBD1 matching 8 bases. Unmatched junction bases numbered 5, after V lost 4 bases and J lost 0 bases. This CDR3 contains 15 residues. The germline CDR1 and CDR2 sequences are LGHNA and YSLEER. CDR3 amino acids: CASSLRQGSSYEQYF. For the CDR3, the DNA is TGCGCCAGCAGCCTCAGACAGGGGAGCTCCTACGAGCAGTACTTC.

This clone has only one observation. The rearrangement links TRBV4-3 to TRBJ1-4, with 12 nucleotides matching TRBD1. The V gene end was trimmed by 1 base and the J gene end by 8 bases; junction bases not matched to a gene: 8. In germline, CDR1 is LGHNA, CDR2 YSLEER. The CDR3 extends over 17 amino acids. The DNA of the CDR3 is TGCGCCAGCAGCCAAGGGGGGACAGGGGGCGGTCGGGAAAAACTGTTTTTT. Translated: CASSQGGTGGGREKLFF.